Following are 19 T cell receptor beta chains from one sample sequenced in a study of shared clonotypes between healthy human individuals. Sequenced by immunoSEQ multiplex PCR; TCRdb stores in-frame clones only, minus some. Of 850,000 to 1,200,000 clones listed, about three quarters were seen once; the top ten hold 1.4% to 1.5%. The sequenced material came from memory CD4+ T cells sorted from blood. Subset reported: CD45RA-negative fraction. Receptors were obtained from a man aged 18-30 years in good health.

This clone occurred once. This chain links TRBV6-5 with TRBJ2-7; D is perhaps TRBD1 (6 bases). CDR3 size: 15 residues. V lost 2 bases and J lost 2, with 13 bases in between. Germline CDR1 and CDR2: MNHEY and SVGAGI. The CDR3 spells CASSYDPTGAYEQYF. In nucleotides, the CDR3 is TGTGCCAGCAGTTACGACCCGACAGGTGCCTACGAGCAGTACTTC.

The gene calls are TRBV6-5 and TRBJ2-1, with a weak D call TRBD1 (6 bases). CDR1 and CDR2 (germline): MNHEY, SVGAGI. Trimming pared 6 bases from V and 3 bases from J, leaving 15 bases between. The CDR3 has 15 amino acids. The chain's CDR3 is CASSQTGGSYNEQFF. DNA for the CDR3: TGTGCCAGCAGCCAGACAGGTGGGAGCTACAATGAGCAGTTCTTC.

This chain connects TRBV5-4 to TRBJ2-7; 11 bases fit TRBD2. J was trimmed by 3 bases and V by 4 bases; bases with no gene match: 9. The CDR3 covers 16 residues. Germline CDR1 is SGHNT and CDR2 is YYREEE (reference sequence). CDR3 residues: CASSDGTSGPRYEQYF. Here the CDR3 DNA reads TGTGCCAGCAGCGACGGGACTAGCGGACCTCGCTACGAGCAGTACTTC. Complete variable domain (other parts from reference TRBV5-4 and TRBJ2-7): ETGVTQSPTHLIKTRGQQVTLRCSSQSGHNTVSWYQQALGQGPQFIFQYYREEENGRGNFPPRFSGLQFPNYSSELNVNALELDDSALYLCASSDGTSGPRYEQYFGPGTRLTVT.

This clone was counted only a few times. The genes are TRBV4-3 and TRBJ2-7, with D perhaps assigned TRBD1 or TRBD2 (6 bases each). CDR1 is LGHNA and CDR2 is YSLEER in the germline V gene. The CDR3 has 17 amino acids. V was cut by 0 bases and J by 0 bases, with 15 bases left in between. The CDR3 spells CASSQDLGGGSSYEQYF. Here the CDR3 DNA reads TGCGCCAGCAGCCAAGATTTGGGGGGCGGAAGCTCCTACGAGCAGTACTTC.

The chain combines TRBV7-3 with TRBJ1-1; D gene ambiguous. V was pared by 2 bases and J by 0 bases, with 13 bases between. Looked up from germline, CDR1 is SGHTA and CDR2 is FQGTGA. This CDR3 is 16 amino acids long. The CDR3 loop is CASSLGSPTLNTEAFF. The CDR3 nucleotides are TGTGCCAGCAGCTTAGGGTCCCCCACATTGAACACTGAAGCTTTCTTT.

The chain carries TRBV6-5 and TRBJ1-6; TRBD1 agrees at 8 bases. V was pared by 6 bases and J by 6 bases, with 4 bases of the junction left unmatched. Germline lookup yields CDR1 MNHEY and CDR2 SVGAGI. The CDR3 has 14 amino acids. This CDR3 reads CASRGTGSNSPLHF. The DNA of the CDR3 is TGTGCCAGCAGAGGGACAGGAAGTAATTCACCCCTCCACTTT.

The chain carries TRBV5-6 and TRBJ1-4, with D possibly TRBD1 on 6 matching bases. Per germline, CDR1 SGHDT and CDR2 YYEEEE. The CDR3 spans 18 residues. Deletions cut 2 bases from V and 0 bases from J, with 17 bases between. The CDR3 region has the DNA TGTGCCAGCAGCTTCCAACACAGGGAGAAGGCAACTAATGAAAAACTGTTTTTT. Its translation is CASSFQHREKATNEKLFF.

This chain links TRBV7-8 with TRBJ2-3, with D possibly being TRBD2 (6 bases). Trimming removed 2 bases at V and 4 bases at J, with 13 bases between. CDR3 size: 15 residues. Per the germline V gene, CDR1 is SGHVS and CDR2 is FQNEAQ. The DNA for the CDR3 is TGTGCCAGCAGCTTAAGGCGGGGAGTCTCAGATACGCAGTATTTT. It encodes CASSLRRGVSDTQYF.

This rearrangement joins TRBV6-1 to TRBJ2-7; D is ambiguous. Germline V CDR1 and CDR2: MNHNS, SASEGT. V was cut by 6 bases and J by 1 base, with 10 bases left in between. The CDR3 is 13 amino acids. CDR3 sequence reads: CASRADLSYEQYF. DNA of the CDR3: TGTGCCAGCAGGGCGGACCTATCCTACGAGCAGTACTTC.

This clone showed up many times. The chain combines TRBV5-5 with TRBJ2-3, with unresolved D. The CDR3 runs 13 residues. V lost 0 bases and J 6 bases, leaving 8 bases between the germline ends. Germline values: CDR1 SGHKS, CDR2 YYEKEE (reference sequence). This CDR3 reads CASSLGGPDTQYF. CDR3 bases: TGTGCCAGCAGCTTGGGTGGGCCCGATACGCAGTATTTT. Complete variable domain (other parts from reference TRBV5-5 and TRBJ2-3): DAGVTQSPTHLIKTRGQQVTLRCSPISGHKSVSWYQQVLGQGPQFIFQYYEKEERGRGNFPDRFSARQFPNYSSELNVNALLLGDSALYLCASSLGGPDTQYFGPGTRLTVL.

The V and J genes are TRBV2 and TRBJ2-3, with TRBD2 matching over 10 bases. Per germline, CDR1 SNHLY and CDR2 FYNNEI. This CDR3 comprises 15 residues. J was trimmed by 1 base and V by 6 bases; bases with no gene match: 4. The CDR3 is CASRAGTSGTDTQYF. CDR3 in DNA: TGTGCCAGCAGAGCAGGGACTAGCGGCACAGATACGCAGTATTTT. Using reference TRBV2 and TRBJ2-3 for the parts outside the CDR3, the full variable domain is EPEVTQTPSHQVTQMGQEVILRCVPISNHLYFYWYRQILGQKVEFLVSFYNNEISEKSEIFDDQFSVERPDGSNFTLKIRSTKLEDSAMYFCASRAGTSGTDTQYFGPGTRLTVL.

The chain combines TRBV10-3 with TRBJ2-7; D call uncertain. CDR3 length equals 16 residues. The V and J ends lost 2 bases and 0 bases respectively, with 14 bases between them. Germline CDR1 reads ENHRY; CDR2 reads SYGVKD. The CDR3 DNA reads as TGTGCCATCAGTGAGGACCCCACCATGAGCTCCTACGAGCAGTACTTC. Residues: CAISEDPTMSSYEQYF.

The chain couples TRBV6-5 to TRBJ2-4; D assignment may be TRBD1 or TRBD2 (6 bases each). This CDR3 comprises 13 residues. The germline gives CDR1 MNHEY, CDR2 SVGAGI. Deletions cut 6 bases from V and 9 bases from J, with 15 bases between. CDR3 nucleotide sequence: TGTGCCAGCAGCCTGGTTGAGGGGGGCATTCAGTACTTC. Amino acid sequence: CASSLVEGGIQYF.

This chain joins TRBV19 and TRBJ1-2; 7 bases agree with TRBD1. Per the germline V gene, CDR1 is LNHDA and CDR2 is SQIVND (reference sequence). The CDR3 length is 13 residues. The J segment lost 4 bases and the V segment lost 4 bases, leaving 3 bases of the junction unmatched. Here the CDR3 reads CASSRQGPYGYTF. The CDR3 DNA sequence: TGTGCCAGTAGTAGACAGGGACCCTATGGCTACACCTTC.

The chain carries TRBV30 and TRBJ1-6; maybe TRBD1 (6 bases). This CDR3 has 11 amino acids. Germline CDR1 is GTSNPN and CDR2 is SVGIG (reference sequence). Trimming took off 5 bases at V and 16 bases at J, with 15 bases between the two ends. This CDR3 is CAWDRGSRLHF. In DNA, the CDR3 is TGTGCCTGGGATAGGGGGTCGCGGCTCCACTTT.

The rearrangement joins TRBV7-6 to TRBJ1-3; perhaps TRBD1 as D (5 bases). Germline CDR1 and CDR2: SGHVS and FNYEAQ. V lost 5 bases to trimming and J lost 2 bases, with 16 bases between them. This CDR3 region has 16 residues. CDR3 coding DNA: TGTGCCAGCAGCGCATCTGGGGGAATCCCTGGAAACACCATATATTTT. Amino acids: CASSASGGIPGNTIYF.

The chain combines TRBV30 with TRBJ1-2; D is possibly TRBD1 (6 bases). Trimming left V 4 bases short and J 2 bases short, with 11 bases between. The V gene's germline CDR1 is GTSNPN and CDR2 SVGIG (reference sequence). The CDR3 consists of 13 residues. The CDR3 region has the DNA TGTGCCTGGACGCTAGGGGGAAACTATGGCTACACCTTC. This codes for CAWTLGGNYGYTF.

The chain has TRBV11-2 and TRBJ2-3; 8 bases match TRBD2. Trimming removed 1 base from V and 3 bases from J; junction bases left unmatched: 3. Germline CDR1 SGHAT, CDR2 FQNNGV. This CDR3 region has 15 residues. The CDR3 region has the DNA TGTGCCAGCAGCTTAGCGGGGGGGAAGACAGATACGCAGTATTTT. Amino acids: CASSLAGGKTDTQYF. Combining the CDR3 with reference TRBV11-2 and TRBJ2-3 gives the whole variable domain EAGVAQSPRYKIIEKRQSVAFWCNPISGHATLYWYQQILGQGPKLLIQFQNNGVVDDSQLPKDRFSAERLKGVDSTLKIQPAKLEDSAVYLCASSLAGGKTDTQYFGPGTRLTVL.

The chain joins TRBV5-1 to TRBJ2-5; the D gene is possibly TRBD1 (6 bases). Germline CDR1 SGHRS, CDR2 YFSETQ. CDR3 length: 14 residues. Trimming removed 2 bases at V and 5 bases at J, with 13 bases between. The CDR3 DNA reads TGCGCCAGCAGCTTAGGGGACATGCGGGAGACCCAGTACTTC. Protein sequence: CASSLGDMRETQYF.